Below, 21 T cell receptor beta chains from the same sample are listed, as sequenced in a study of siplizumab effects on memory and regulatory T cells. Assay used: immunoSEQ multiplex PCR; TCRdb lists only in-frame clones, some missing. The sample has 80,000 to 95,000 clones; just under 95% are singletons. Material for sequencing was CD8+ T cells sorted from blood. These receptors all stem from a human donor in good health.

The chain couples TRBV6-5 to TRBJ2-7; possibly TRBD1 or TRBD2 for D (5 bases each). Germline V gene sequence: CDR1 MNHEY, CDR2 SVGAGI. The V gene lost 8 bases and the J gene lost 2 bases, with 16 bases spanning the gap. This CDR3 contains 14 residues. The CDR3: CASGGLGSPYEQYF. The CDR3 DNA reads TGTGCCAGCGGGGGATTAGGTTCCCCCTACGAGCAGTACTTC.

The chain carries TRBV4-1 and TRBJ2-7; D not resolved. Trimming pared 4 bases from V and 3 bases from J, leaving 10 bases between. Germline loops: CDR1 MGHRA, CDR2 YSYEKL. CDR3 size: 13 residues. The CDR3 here is CASSLTPSYEQYF. The CDR3 region has the DNA TGCGCCAGCAGCCTCACTCCAAGCTACGAGCAGTACTTC.

The rearrangement uses TRBV6-5 and TRBJ1-5; TRBD1 aligns across 10 bases. This CDR3 is built from 14 residues. Trimming removed 6 bases from V and 2 bases from J; junction bases left unmatched: 1. The germline V gene has CDR1 MNHEY and CDR2 SVGAGI. The CDR3 DNA sequence: TGTGCCAGCAGGGGACAGGGGCGCAATCAGCCCCAGCATTTT. Its translation: CASRGQGRNQPQHF.

The chain links TRBV19 to TRBJ2-7, with D possibly called TRBD1 or TRBD2 (5 bases each). V lost 6 bases to trimming and J lost 2 bases, with 11 bases between them. The CDR3 spans 13 residues. Germline-derived CDR1 and CDR2 are LNHDA and SQIVND (reference sequence). The CDR3: CASRKLGAYEQYF. DNA for the CDR3: TGTGCCAGTAGGAAATTGGGGGCCTACGAGCAGTACTTC.

The V call is TRBV5-4, the J call TRBJ2-7, with 12 bases identical to TRBD1. The trim removed 3 bases at V and 2 bases at J, leaving 6 bases unmatched. Germline CDR1 SGHNT, CDR2 YYREEE (reference sequence). The CDR3 totals 16 residues. The CDR3 is CASSSGTGGDPYEQYF. CDR3 nucleotides: TGTGCCAGCAGCTCGGGGACAGGGGGCGACCCCTACGAGCAGTACTTC. The whole variable domain, remainder taken from reference TRBV5-4 and TRBJ2-7, is ETGVTQSPTHLIKTRGQQVTLRCSSQSGHNTVSWYQQALGQGPQFIFQYYREEENGRGNFPPRFSGLQFPNYSSELNVNALELDDSALYLCASSSGTGGDPYEQYFGPGTRLTVT.

This chain uses TRBV10-3 with TRBJ2-5, with 13 bases aligning to TRBD2. The ends lost 2 bases at V and 5 bases at J; junction bases unmatched: 8. Germline CDR1 ENHRY, CDR2 SYGVKD. The CDR3 contains 17 residues. The CDR3: CAISEVWTSGSKETQYF. DNA for the CDR3: TGTGCCATCAGTGAGGTGTGGACTAGCGGGAGTAAGGAGACCCAGTACTTC.

This chain links TRBV27 with TRBJ2-7; no firm D call. Trimming cost V 8 bases and J 3 bases, with 14 bases left between them. Germline-derived CDR1 and CDR2 are MNHEY and SMNVEV (reference sequence). The length of the CDR3 is 13 residues. CDR3 sequence: CASGPGIDYEQYF. CDR3 nucleotides: TGTGCCAGCGGACCTGGGATCGACTACGAGCAGTACTTC.

The chain joins TRBV6-4 to TRBJ2-4; the D gene is possibly TRBD1 (6 bases). The CDR3 runs to 15 residues. The V end lost 7 bases, the J end lost 1 base, and 14 bases lay between the germline ends. Germline V gene lookup returns CDR1 MRHNA and CDR2 SNTAGT. Written as DNA, the CDR3 is TGTGCCAGCAAGATACAGGGCAAGGCCAAAAACATTCAGTACTTC. This encodes CASKIQGKAKNIQYF.

CDR3 DNA sequence: TGTGCCAGCAGCTCCCCGGACAGGGGGTACGAGCAGTACTTC. This translates into CASSSPDRGYEQYF. The genes are TRBV7-6 and TRBJ2-7, with 10 bases fitting TRBD1. The CDR3 totals 14 residues. Germline V gene data show CDR1 as SGHVS and CDR2 as FNYEAQ. V lost 4 bases, J lost 4 bases, and 4 bases stayed unmatched. Full variable domain (outside the CDR3, taken from reference TRBV7-6 and TRBJ2-7): GAGVSQSPRYKVTKRGQDVALRCDPISGHVSLYWYRQALGQGPEFLTYFNYEAQQDKSGLPNDRFSAERPEGSISTLTIQRTEQRDSAMYRCASSSPDRGYEQYFGPGTRLTVT.

This chain connects TRBV27 to TRBJ2-3, with a weak D call TRBD1 (6 bases). V dropped 3 bases and J dropped 0 bases, with 7 bases sitting between them. Germline V gene lookup returns CDR1 MNHEY and CDR2 SMNVEV (reference sequence). CDR3 size: 14 residues. CDR3 loop: CASSFQGSTDTQYF. In nucleotides, the CDR3 is TGTGCCAGCAGTTTCCAGGGGAGCACAGATACGCAGTATTTT.

V gene TRBV5-5 combines with J gene TRBJ2-3; tentative D call: TRBD1 (5 bases). Germline loops: CDR1 SGHKS, CDR2 YYEKEE (reference sequence). The V end was cut by 0 bases, the J end by 4 bases, with 12 bases between. The CDR3 length is 15 residues. The CDR3 nucleotides are TGTGCCAGCAGCTTGGAACCTAGGGGCCCAGATACGCAGTATTTT. It is translated as CASSLEPRGPDTQYF.

Note on this clone: Other DNA sequences in the same sample also yield this CDR3. The V and J genes are TRBV5-6 and TRBJ2-7; 8 bases align to TRBD1. The CDR3 sequence is 14 residues long. CDR1 SGHDT and CDR2 YYEEEE come from the germline V gene. J gave up 2 bases and V 4 bases, and 5 bases lay outside the gene matches. The CDR3 sequence: CASSLGTGTYEQYF. The CDR3 nucleotides read TGTGCCAGCAGCCTAGGGACAGGTACCTACGAGCAGTACTTC.

This clone was recorded once. The gene calls are TRBV28 and TRBJ2-7, with D possibly called TRBD1 or TRBD2 (6 bases each). V lost 2 bases and J 6 bases, leaving 14 bases between the germline ends. CDR1 and CDR2 from the germline V gene are MDHEN and SYDVKM. This CDR3 region has 14 residues. The DNA for the CDR3 is TGTGCCAGCAGTTTAAGGGGGGCAGGGTCCGAGCAGTACTTC. The encoded protein is CASSLRGAGSEQYF.

The chain couples TRBV7-2 to TRBJ2-1, with 13 bases aligning to TRBD2. J was trimmed by 10 bases and V by 5 bases; bases with no gene match: 11. The CDR3 loop spans 16 amino acids. The germline CDR1 and CDR2 sequences are SGHTA and FQGNSA. As DNA, the CDR3 is TGTGCCAGCAGCGGGGGGACTAGCGGGGCTCCTATCGAGCAGTTCTTC. Its translation is CASSGGTSGAPIEQFF.

V is TRBV7-6 and J is TRBJ2-3; D uncertain. V lost 3 bases, J lost 0 bases, and 7 bases lay in between. Germline assignment: CDR1 SGHVS and CDR2 FNYEAQ. This CDR3 spans 14 amino acids. The CDR3 region has the DNA TGTGCCAGCAGCTTGGCTGGCAGCACAGATACGCAGTATTTT. Translated: CASSLAGSTDTQYF.

The chain has TRBV7-9 and TRBJ2-7; TRBD2 aligns across 11 bases. Germline CDR1 reads SEHNR; CDR2 reads FQNEAQ (reference sequence). After removal of 5 bases from V and 4 bases from J, the junction contained 7 bases not matched to a gene. This CDR3 spans 15 amino acids. In nucleotides, the CDR3 is TGTGCCAGCAGCCATTTAGCGGGAGGGCGGTACGAGCAGTACTTC. Its translation is CASSHLAGGRYEQYF.

The chain couples TRBV28 to TRBJ1-5; D possibly corresponds to TRBD1 (5 bases). V lost 5 bases and J lost 5, with 13 bases in between. The CDR3 length is 14 residues. Germline CDR1 and CDR2: MDHEN and SYDVKM. CDR3 nucleotide sequence: TGTGCCAGCAGTCCCACTCAGGGAGATCAGCCCCAGCATTTT. This translates into CASSPTQGDQPQHF.

J is TRBJ1-3 and V is TRBV7-9, with D uncertain. This CDR3 comprises 16 residues. Trimming cost V 5 bases and J 2 bases, with 16 bases left between them. Germline V gives CDR1 SEHNR, CDR2 FQNEAQ (reference sequence). The DNA of the CDR3 is TGTGCCAGCAGCCCAAGTTTCACCGCCACTGGAAACACCATATATTTT. This gives the protein CASSPSFTATGNTIYF.

The chain carries TRBV14 and TRBJ2-3; the D is unclear. Trimming took 1 base from V and 0 from J, leaving 11 bases between them. Germline V gene sequence: CDR1 SGHDN, CDR2 FVKESK. The CDR3 runs 16 residues. CDR3 residues: CASSQGLGLSTDTQYF. CDR3 DNA: TGTGCCAGCAGCCAAGGGTTGGGTTTGAGCACAGATACGCAGTATTTT.

The rearrangement uses TRBV9 and TRBJ2-3; D is ambiguous. V was cut by 3 bases and J by 9 bases, with 11 bases left in between. There are 12 residues in the CDR3. Germline-derived CDR1 and CDR2 are SGDLS and YYNGEE. The CDR3, as DNA: TGTGCCAGCAGCGGCCCGGTCCAGACGCAGTATTTT. Its translation is CASSGPVQTQYF.

The chain links TRBV27 to TRBJ1-5, with 9 bases aligning to TRBD1. The ends lost 5 bases at V and 3 bases at J; junction bases unmatched: 17. The CDR3 runs to 19 residues. Per germline, CDR1 MNHEY and CDR2 SMNVEV (reference sequence). This CDR3 is CASSPTPTTGGYDNQPQHF. The CDR3 DNA sequence: TGTGCCAGCAGTCCTACCCCTACAACAGGGGGCTATGACAATCAGCCCCAGCATTTT.